Listed below are T cell receptor beta chains from one sample, sequenced in a study of TIL therapy for anti-PD-1-resistant metastatic lung cancer. This table comes from immunoSEQ multiplex PCR, and its TCRdb copy is limited to in-frame clones, with some not included. Of around 45,000 clones in the sample, less than 75% were seen once. The sample consisted of tumor tissue, taken at baseline. These receptors came from a person between 25 and 80 years old with non-small cell lung cancer. CDR3s include the opening cysteine and the closing phenylalanine or tryptophan. Fields, in order: V gene, J gene, CDR3 protein.

V: TRBV4-2; J: TRBJ2-7; CDR3: CASSQGETSPIYEQYF
V: TRBV9; J: TRBJ1-2; CDR3: CASSVRGSGGLYGYTF
V: TRBV6-4; J: TRBJ2-3; CDR3: CASSDSALGATDTQYF
V: TRBV27; J: TRBJ2-3; CDR3: CASSFQGAYADTQYF
V: TRBV4-1; J: TRBJ2-1; CDR3: CASNRESNEQFF
V: TRBV5-4; J: TRBJ2-5; CDR3: CASSFDSGARETQYF
V: TRBV2; J: TRBJ2-5; CDR3: CASSLKLGETQYF
V: TRBV29-1; J: TRBJ2-1; CDR3: CSVGRVEQFF
V: TRBV5-1; J: TRBJ1-4; CDR3: CASSLGLEGKLFF
V: TRBV5-1; J: TRBJ2-7; CDR3: CASSLALSRVSYEQYF
V: TRBV2; J: TRBJ2-5; CDR3: CASSERPGQGRETQYF
V: TRBV28; J: TRBJ1-4; CDR3: CASRHQGVNEKLFF
V: TRBV5-1; J: TRBJ1-1; CDR3: CASSSGGMGTEAFF
V: TRBV30; J: TRBJ2-7; CDR3: CAWDTQYEQYF
V: TRBV25-1; J: TRBJ1-1; CDR3: CASSGYTEAFF
V: TRBV6-1; J: TRBJ1-5; CDR3: CASSPRDGYNQPQHF
V: TRBV5-6; J: TRBJ1-3; CDR3: CASSLVRAHSGNTIYF
V: TRBV30; J: TRBJ2-1; CDR3: CAWSDRSYNEQFF
V: TRBV5-1; J: TRBJ2-7; CDR3: CASSLGGAGSYEQYF
V: TRBV9; J: TRBJ1-6; CDR3: CASSVRALPGDNSPLHF
V: TRBV30; J: TRBJ2-5; CDR3: CAWSVGTSEETQYF
V: TRBV11-2; J: TRBJ2-1; CDR3: CASSPQGPAGSEQFF
V: TRBV6-5; J: TRBJ2-6; CDR3: CASSASGANVLTF
V: TRBV18; J: TRBJ2-7; CDR3: CASSTGGEQYF
V: TRBV4-1; J: TRBJ1-1; CDR3: CASSQSRTGVNTEAFF
V: TRBV7-6; J: TRBJ2-7; CDR3: CASSSLGQGAYEQYF
V: TRBV19; J: TRBJ2-7; CDR3: CASSIDRGPYEQYF
V: TRBV25-1; J: TRBJ2-3; CDR3: CASSWDGRPGTDTQYF
V: TRBV5-1; J: TRBJ2-6; CDR3: CASSLEGMSPVGANVLTF
V: TRBV19; J: TRBJ2-7; CDR3: CASSIGTTSYEQYF
V: TRBV19; J: TRBJ2-1; CDR3: CASSIVGQGIGEQFF
V: TRBV7-2; J: TRBJ1-1; CDR3: CASSFTRVNTEAFF
V: TRBV30; J: TRBJ2-5; CDR3: CAWSLLASETQYF
V: TRBV5-5; J: TRBJ2-2; CDR3: CASSAVGRNTGELFF
V: TRBV30; J: TRBJ1-6; CDR3: CAYRRAGLNNSPLHF
V: TRBV11-2; J: TRBJ2-5; CDR3: CASSFSRRSETQYF
V: TRBV28; J: TRBJ2-7; CDR3: CASSLGGLGEQYF
V: TRBV28; J: TRBJ1-1; CDR3: CASSFWGSKNTEAFF
V: TRBV6-1; J: TRBJ1-3; CDR3: CASSLGAYSGNTIYF
V: TRBV5-1; J: TRBJ2-3; CDR3: CASSLLGLAGKDTQYF
V: TRBV7-9; J: TRBJ1-2; CDR3: CASSLDGTGGNYGYTF
V: TRBV7-7; J: TRBJ2-3; CDR3: CASSLDRVADTQYF
V: TRBV5-5; J: TRBJ2-7; CDR3: CASSFYDRTYEQYF
V: TRBV4-2; J: TRBJ1-1; CDR3: CASSHLEPLDTEAFF
V: TRBV29-1; J: TRBJ1-4; CDR3: CSVEELKGGEKLFF
V: TRBV7-9; J: TRBJ2-1; CDR3: CASSRTSGVNEQFF
V: TRBV6-6; J: TRBJ2-7; CDR3: CASSSRGRYEQYF
V: TRBV10-2; J: TRBJ2-5; CDR3: CASSEPGPSGRGETQYF
V: TRBV28; J: TRBJ1-2; CDR3: CASSLSSDRAFGYTF
V: TRBV28; J: TRBJ2-2; CDR3: CASSPFIGELFF
V: TRBV7-9; J: TRBJ2-7; CDR3: CASRKAGGYEQYF
V: TRBV28; J: TRBJ2-7; CDR3: CATYSGQAYEQYF
V: TRBV5-1; J: TRBJ2-1; CDR3: CASSTSVLAGAYNEQFF